The T cell receptor beta chain under discussion was sequenced for a study of a mutant IDH1 vaccine in newly diagnosed glioma. On the study more broadly: Vaccines were first given 4-6 weeks after radiotherapy alone, or with temozolomide cycles. Prior therapy was radiotherapy, temozolomide, or both; most received both. Study results and limitations: Variations in leading peripheral T cell clonotypes appeared to have no connection with pseudoprogression.

The assay was immunoSEQ multiplex PCR, and TCRdb's table has in-frame clones only and misses some. The data hold about 38,000 clones, with about four fifths observed a single time. The CDR3 has 13 amino acids. With 0 bases removed from V and 8 bases from J, the gap between germline ends came to 13 bases. Germline V gene sequence: CDR1 GTSNPN, CDR2 SVGIG (reference sequence). The time point denotes: week 23, last vaccination. All doses held 300 ug of mutant IDH1 20-mer peptide, with topical imiquimod. Concerning this clone: Its antigen is unknown.

The genes are TRBV30 and TRBJ1-2; D is undetermined. This sample comprised PBMCs, obtained from a glioma patient whose treatment included an IDH1 peptide vaccine. The receptor was isolated from a man in his forties with glioma. For the CDR3, the DNA is TGTGCCTGGAGTGTAAAGGTCTCGGGGGGCTACACCTTC. Its protein is CAWSVKVSGGYTF.